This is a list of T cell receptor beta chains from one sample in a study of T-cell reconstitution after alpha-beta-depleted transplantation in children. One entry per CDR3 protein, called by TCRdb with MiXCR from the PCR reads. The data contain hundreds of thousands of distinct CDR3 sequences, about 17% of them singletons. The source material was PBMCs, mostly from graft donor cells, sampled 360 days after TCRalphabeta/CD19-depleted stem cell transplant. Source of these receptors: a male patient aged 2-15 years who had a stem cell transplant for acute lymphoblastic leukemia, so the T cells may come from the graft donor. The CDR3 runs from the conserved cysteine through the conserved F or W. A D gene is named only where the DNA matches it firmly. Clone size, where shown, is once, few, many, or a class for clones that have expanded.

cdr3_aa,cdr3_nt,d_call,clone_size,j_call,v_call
CASSPRAGTRTYNEQFF,TGTGCCAGCAGTCCACGAGCCGGGACTAGGACCTACAATGAGCAGTTCTTC,TRBD2,many,TRBJ2-1,TRBV12-3/TRBV12-4
CASSQAGDNIQYF,TGTGCCAGCAGCCAAGCGGGGGATAACATTCAGTACTTC,NA,many,TRBJ2-4,TRBV3-1
CASSRTGTGDYEQYF,TGCGCCAGCAGCCGCACCGGGACAGGCGACTACGAGCAGTACTTC,TRBD1,few,TRBJ2-7,TRBV4-3
CASSPQGRPAYEQYF,TGTGCCAGCAGTCCCCAGGGAAGACCGGCCTACGAGCAGTACTTC,NA,few,TRBJ2-7,TRBV25-1
CSALYRDRSSYEQYF,TGCAGTGCCTTATACCGGGACAGGAGCTCCTACGAGCAGTACTTC,TRBD1,few,TRBJ2-7,TRBV20-1
CASSLPPPGIQYF,TGTGCCAGCAGCTTGCCCCCTCCTGGGATTCAGTACTTC,NA,NA,TRBJ2-4,TRBV7-9
CSVGEREKSYEQYF,TGCAGCGTTGGAGAGCGGGAGAAATCGTACGAGCAGTACTTC,TRBD2,NA,TRBJ2-7,TRBV29-1
CASSFMLGRRYPNEQFF,TGTGCCAGCAGCTTCATGTTGGGTCGGCGTTATCCCAATGAGCAGTTCTTC,NA,NA,TRBJ2-1,TRBV5-6
CAPRHRVQETQYF,TGTGCCCCGCGACACAGGGTGCAAGAGACCCAGTACTTC,NA,NA,TRBJ2-5,TRBV24-1
CASSLDGGHTEAFF,TGTGCCAGCAGCCTTGACGGAGGCCACACTGAAGCTTTCTTT,NA,NA,TRBJ1-1,TRBV12-3/TRBV12-4
CASSPSGTGANYEQYF,TGTGCCAGCAGCCCCTCCGGGACAGGGGCAAACTACGAGCAGTACTTC,TRBD1,few,TRBJ2-7,TRBV12-3/TRBV12-4
CASSQRPGQVVNTGELFF,TGTGCCAGCAGCCAACGTCCCGGACAGGTGGTGAACACCGGGGAGCTGTTTTTT,TRBD1,NA,TRBJ2-2,TRBV6-2/TRBV6-3
CASSQELLAGYQETQYF,TGCGCCAGCAGCCAAGAGTTACTAGCGGGCTACCAAGAGACCCAGTACTTC,TRBD2,few,TRBJ2-5,TRBV4-1
CASSSSRAGELFF,TGTGCCAGCAGCTCTTCCCGGGCCGGGGAGCTGTTTTTT,NA,few,TRBJ2-2,TRBV28
CASSSTQGVSYEQYF,TGTGCCAGCAGTTCCACTCAGGGGGTATCCTACGAGCAGTACTTC,TRBD1,NA,TRBJ2-7,TRBV27
CASSLSLSLADTSTDTQYF,TGTGCCAGCAGTTTATCCCTCTCACTAGCGGACACTAGCACAGATACGCAGTATTTT,TRBD2,NA,TRBJ2-3,TRBV27
CASSHQGGVVNEQFF,TGCGCCAGCAGCCATCAGGGGGGCGTCGTAAATGAGCAGTTCTTC,NA,many,TRBJ2-1,TRBV4-3
CASSLVWGQAGTDTQYF,TGTGCCAGCAGTTTAGTGTGGGGACAGGCGGGAACAGATACGCAGTATTTT,TRBD1,NA,TRBJ2-3,TRBV12-3/TRBV12-4
CASGRSGANVLTF,TGTGCCAGCGGACGGTCAGGGGCCAACGTCCTGACTTTC,NA,many,TRBJ2-6,TRBV6-5
CASSLRPRYEQFF,TGTGCCAGCAGCCTAAGGCCGCGGTATGAGCAGTTCTTC,NA,few,TRBJ2-1,TRBV14
CAIRRPGQGEWRYGYTF,TGTGCCATTAGGAGACCGGGACAGGGCGAGTGGCGCTATGGCTACACCTTC,TRBD1,NA,TRBJ1-2,TRBV15
CASSRETAQNIQYF,TGTGCCAGTAGTAGGGAGACGGCTCAAAACATTCAGTACTTC,NA,NA,TRBJ2-4,TRBV19
CASSEPGSYEQYF,TGTGCCAGCAGTGAGCCCGGGTCTTACGAGCAGTACTTC,NA,NA,TRBJ2-7,TRBV25-1
CSARPGTADRNNSPLHF,TGCAGTGCCAGACCCGGGACAGCCGATAGGAATAATTCACCCCTCCACTTT,TRBD1,NA,TRBJ1-6,TRBV20-1
CASWGGVEVSPLHF,TGTGCCAGCTGGGGGGGAGTGGAGGTTTCACCCCTCCACTTT,NA,NA,TRBJ1-6,TRBV7-8
CASSLDTVGQSASGANVLTF,TGTGCCAGCAGCTTAGATACCGTGGGACAGAGTGCTTCTGGGGCCAACGTCCTGACTTTC,TRBD1,few,TRBJ2-6,TRBV11-2
CASSPSGLAGADTQYF,TGCGCCAGCAGCCCCTCGGGGCTAGCGGGGGCAGATACGCAGTATTTT,TRBD2,NA,TRBJ2-3,TRBV4-1
CAIFSNQPQHF,TGTGCCATTTTTAGCAATCAGCCCCAGCATTTT,NA,few,TRBJ1-5,TRBV10-3
CSARVTDTQYF,TGCAGCGCGAGGGTCACAGATACGCAGTATTTT,NA,many,TRBJ2-3,TRBV20-1
CSDRGFDTQYF,TGCAGCGACAGGGGTTTTGATACGCAGTATTTT,TRBD1,NA,TRBJ2-3,TRBV29-1
CASRLRTVDSNQPQHF,TGTGCCAGCAGACTCCGGACAGTCGATAGCAATCAGCCCCAGCATTTT,NA,few,TRBJ1-5,TRBV28
CASSLFSGSYNEQFF,TGTGCCAGCAGCTTATTTAGCGGCTCCTACAATGAGCAGTTCTTC,NA,NA,TRBJ2-1,TRBV7-2
CASSHRKGQGYEQYF,TGCGCCAGCAGCCACCGAAAGGGACAGGGCTACGAGCAGTACTTC,TRBD1,NA,TRBJ2-7,TRBV4-3